The clone carrying this T cell receptor (beta chain) was counted once. Germline CDR1 and CDR2: SGHTS and YDEGEE. The CDR3 runs to 14 residues. V trimming: 5 bases; J trimming: 5 bases; junction bases outside the gene matches: 4. This entry comes from a study of blood T cell repertoires in COVID-19. The overall study: Italy, Spain and the United States were the sources of the convalescent and acute COVID-19 samples. T cells, B-cell-depleted T cells, or PBMCs provided the cDNA or gDNA that served as material.

As handled by the study authors: Reference gene primer amplification gave estimated nucleated cell counts. This table comes from immunoSEQ multiplex PCR, and its TCRdb copy is limited to in-frame clones, with some not included. V and J calls and clone size follow that table, whereas D and trimming were derived from the DNA. The repertoire includes 150,000 to 200,000 clones, roughly 89% of them detected once, and 3% to 4% sits in the top ten. This clonotype originated in an older woman who had recovered from COVID-19. Material for sequencing was peripheral blood. V and J are TRBV5-8 and TRBJ1-4, with 9 positions matching TRBD1. CDR3 in amino acids: CASSTGQGNEKLFF. The CDR3, as DNA: TGTGCCAGCAGTACGGGACAGGGAAATGAAAAACTGTTTTTT.